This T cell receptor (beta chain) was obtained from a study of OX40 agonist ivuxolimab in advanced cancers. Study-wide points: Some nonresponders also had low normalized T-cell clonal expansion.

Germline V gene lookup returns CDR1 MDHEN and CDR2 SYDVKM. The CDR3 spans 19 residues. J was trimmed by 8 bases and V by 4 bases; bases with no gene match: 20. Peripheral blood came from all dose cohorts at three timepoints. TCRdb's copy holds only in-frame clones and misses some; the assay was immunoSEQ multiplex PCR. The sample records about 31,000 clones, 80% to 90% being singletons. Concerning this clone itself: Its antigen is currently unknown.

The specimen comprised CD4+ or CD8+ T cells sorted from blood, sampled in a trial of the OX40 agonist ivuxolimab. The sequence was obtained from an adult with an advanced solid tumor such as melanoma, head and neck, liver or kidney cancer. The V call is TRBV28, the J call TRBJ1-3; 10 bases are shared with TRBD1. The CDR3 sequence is CASSSYDPGTGVYVDTIYF. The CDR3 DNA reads TGTGCCAGCAGTTCCTACGATCCCGGGACAGGGGTATATGTGGACACCATATATTTT. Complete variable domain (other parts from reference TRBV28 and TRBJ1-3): DVKVTQSSRYLVKRTGEKVFLECVQDMDHENMFWYRQDPGLGLRLIYFSYDVKMKEKGDIPEGYSVSREKKERFSLILESASTNQTSMYLCASSSYDPGTGVYVDTIYFGEGSWLTVV.